These 7 T cell receptor beta chains share one sample of origin, sequenced in a study of spatial heterogeneity in lung cancer. TCRdb passed the 5' RACE reads through MiXCR, listing each CDR3 protein once. The sample lists 65,000 to 85,000 distinct CDR3 sequences, 15% to 20% seen once, with roughly 6.2% in the top ten. The time point here: sample taken at primary tumor resection. The authors sequenced whole RNA from tumor, nontumor lung or frozen PBMC without sorting. This specimen was PBMCs, taken at surgery. Receptors originate from a male donor with early-stage non-small cell lung cancer.

V gene TRBV5-1 combines with J gene TRBJ2-7; D may correspond to TRBD1 or TRBD2 (5 bases each). V lost 0 bases, J lost 7 bases, and 14 bases lay in between. Germline CDR1 SGHRS, CDR2 YFSETQ. This CDR3 region has 14 residues. The CDR3 region has the DNA TGCGCCAGCAGCTTGGATGGGACCGCCTGGGAGCAGTACTTC. Translation gives CASSLDGTAWEQYF. Drawing the rest from reference TRBV5-1 and TRBJ2-7, the complete variable domain is KAGVTQTPRYLIKTRGQQVTLSCSPISGHRSVSWYQQTPGQGLQFLFEYFSETQRNKGNFPGRFSGRQFSNSRSEMNVSTLELGDSALYLCASSLDGTAWEQYFGPGTRLTVT.

At least ten counts were recorded for this clonotype. J is TRBJ2-1 and V is TRBV4-2; D remains unclear. Germline V gene sequence: CDR1 LGHNA, CDR2 YNFKEQ. V lost 1 base and J lost 0, with 10 bases in between. The CDR3 runs 16 residues. CDR3 sequence: CASSQGDTASYNEQFF. The CDR3 nucleotides are TGTGCCAGCAGCCAAGGAGACACGGCCTCCTACAATGAGCAGTTCTTC.

Only a few counts were recorded for this clonotype. The chain carries TRBV28 and TRBJ2-2; D could derive from TRBD1 or TRBD2 (6 bases each). The CDR3 is 13 residues long. Germline CDR1 reads MDHEN; CDR2 reads SYDVKM. Trimming shortened V by 8 bases and J by 6 bases, and 13 bases separated the two germline ends. The CDR3 DNA reads as TGTGCCAGCGGAGGGGGGTTCTCCGGGGAGCTGTTTTTT. Protein: CASGGGFSGELFF.

The chain recombines TRBV21-1 with TRBJ2-7; the table's TRBD2 call for D was not verified on the DNA. TRBV21-1 is designated a pseudogene. The CDR3 totals 18 residues. Written as DNA, the CDR3 is TGTGCCAGCAGCAAATGGCCGTCAAGCGGGAGATATAAAGACGAGCAGTACTTC. It is translated as CASSKWPSSGRYKDEQYF.

This clonotype was observed at least ten times. This sequence joins TRBV10-3 and TRBJ2-2; D might be TRBD1 (6 bases). Trimming pared 3 bases from V and 2 bases from J, leaving 13 bases between. The CDR3 is 16 amino acids. Per the germline V gene, CDR1 is ENHRY and CDR2 is SYGVKD. The chain's CDR3 is CAISDVGTLNTGELFF. The DNA for the CDR3 is TGTGCCATCAGTGATGTCGGGACACTAAACACCGGGGAGCTGTTTTTT.

In this sample, this clonotype turned up a few times. The chain is built from TRBV28 and TRBJ2-5; no reliable D call. V gave up 0 bases and J gave up 0 bases, with 8 bases separating them. This CDR3 comprises 15 residues. The germline V gene encodes CDR1 MDHEN and CDR2 SYDVKM. CDR3 loop: CASSLWGGNQETQYF. The CDR3 nucleotides are TGTGCCAGCAGTTTATGGGGTGGGAACCAAGAGACCCAGTACTTC.

This clonotype was observed a handful of times. The CDR3 region has the DNA TGCGCCAGCAGCTTGGATGGGGGGCCAAGCAATCAGCCCCAGCATTTT. It codes for CASSLDGGPSNQPQHF. The chain joins TRBV5-1 to TRBJ1-5; D may be TRBD1 (6 bases). Germline CDR1 reads SGHRS; CDR2 reads YFSETQ. Trimming removed 0 bases from V and 1 base from J, with 11 bases in between. The CDR3 has 16 amino acids.